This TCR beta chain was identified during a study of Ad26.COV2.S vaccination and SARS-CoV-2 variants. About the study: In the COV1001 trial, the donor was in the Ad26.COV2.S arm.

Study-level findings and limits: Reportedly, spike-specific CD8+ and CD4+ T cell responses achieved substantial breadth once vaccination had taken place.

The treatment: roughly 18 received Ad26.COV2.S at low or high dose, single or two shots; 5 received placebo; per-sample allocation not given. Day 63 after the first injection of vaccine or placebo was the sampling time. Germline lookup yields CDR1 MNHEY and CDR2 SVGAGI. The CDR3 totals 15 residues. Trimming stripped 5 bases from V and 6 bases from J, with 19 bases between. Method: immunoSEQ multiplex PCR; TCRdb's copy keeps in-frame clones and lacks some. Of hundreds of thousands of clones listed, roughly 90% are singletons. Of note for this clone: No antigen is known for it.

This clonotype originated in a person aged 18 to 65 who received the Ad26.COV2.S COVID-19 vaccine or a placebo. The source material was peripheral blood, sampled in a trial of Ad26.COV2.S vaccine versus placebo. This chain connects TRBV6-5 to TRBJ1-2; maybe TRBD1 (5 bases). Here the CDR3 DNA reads TGTGCCAGCAGTACCTGGGCAGGGCCGAGGGATGGCTACACCTTC. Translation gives CASSTWAGPRDGYTF.